The clone carrying this T cell receptor (beta chain) has just a few counts. The germline V gene encodes CDR1 PRHDT and CDR2 FYEKMQ (reference sequence). The V and J ends lost 5 bases and 2 bases respectively, with 15 bases between them. There are 16 residues in the CDR3. TCRdb fed the RT-PCR reads into MiXCR, producing one record per CDR3 protein. Of around 180,000 distinct CDR3 sequences listed, 9.2% are singletons. The sample originates from a study of response to subunit inactivated influenza vaccine. The sequence came from a man aged 50 to 59 who received an inactivated influenza vaccine. This material consisted of non-naive T cells sorted from PBMCs, taken on the day of vaccination. The chain employs TRBV13 and TRBJ2-2; D is undetermined. CDR3 region: CASSIMARTNTGELFF. DNA of the CDR3: TGTGCCAGCAGCATAATGGCTAGAACAAACACCGGGGAGCTGTTTTTT.